Presented here are 6 T cell receptor beta chains from one specimen sequenced in a study of blood T cell repertoires in COVID-19. Produced via immunoSEQ multiplex PCR; TCRdb's table is partial and in-frame only. The sample includes 130,000 or so clones, around 81% of them seen just once. Material: peripheral blood. Receptors originate from a woman in her sixties or seventies with active or convalescent COVID-19.

The CDR3 sequence is CASSLVQGNYEAFF. The CDR3 nucleotides are TGTGCCAGCAGTCTCGTCCAGGGAAATTATGAAGCTTTCTTT. This chain uses TRBV28 with TRBJ1-1, with TRBD1 as a possible D gene (5 bases). CDR1 and CDR2 from the germline V gene are MDHEN and SYDVKM. The CDR3 is 14 amino acids. The V and J ends lost 5 bases and 7 bases respectively, with 17 bases between them.

The chain employs TRBV27 and TRBJ2-7, with D possibly matching TRBD1 (6 bases). Germline CDR1 reads MNHEY; CDR2 reads SMNVEV (reference sequence). CDR3 length: 13 residues. Trimming took 6 bases from V and 0 from J, leaving 9 bases between them. The CDR3 sequence is CASREQGSYEQYF. CDR3 bases: TGTGCCAGCAGAGAACAGGGCTCCTACGAGCAGTACTTC.

V gene TRBV19 combines with J gene TRBJ1-6, with D maybe TRBD1 (6 bases). The V end lost 2 bases, the J end lost 5 bases, and 7 bases lay between the germline ends. The CDR3 spans 14 residues. In germline, CDR1 is LNHDA, CDR2 SQIVND (reference sequence). The CDR3 DNA reads TGTGCCAGTAGTATACGGACAGATAATTCACCCCTCCACTTT. This gives the protein CASSIRTDNSPLHF.

The rearrangement links TRBV6-6 to TRBJ1-2; TRBD1 matches 7 bases. The CDR3 length is 13 residues. Germline assignment: CDR1 MNHNY and CDR2 SVGAGI (reference sequence). V gave up 4 bases and J gave up 2 bases; unmatched junction bases: 1. CDR3 region: CASSSGQNYGYTF. The CDR3 DNA is TGTGCCAGCAGTTCGGGACAGAACTATGGCTACACCTTC.

This chain connects TRBV7-3 to TRBJ1-1; TRBD1 matches 8 bases. CDR1 is SGHTA and CDR2 is FQGTGA in the germline V gene. With 5 bases clipped from V and 4 bases from J, the junction kept 6 bases outside the gene matches. The CDR3 has 14 amino acids. The CDR3 region has the DNA TGTGCCAGCAGCCTGGACAGGGTGGTCACTGAAGCTTTCTTT. Its translation: CASSLDRVVTEAFF. Variable domain in full (rest from reference TRBV7-3 and TRBJ1-1): GAGVSQTPSNKVTEKGKYVELRCDPISGHTALYWYRQSLGQGPEFLIYFQGTGAADDSGLPNDRFFAVRPEGSVSTLKIQRTERGDSAVYLCASSLDRVVTEAFFGQGTRLTVV.

This chain connects TRBV28 to TRBJ1-5; 10 bases are shared with TRBD1. The V segment lost 8 bases and the J segment 6 bases; nucleotides outside the gene matches: 10. This CDR3 comprises 15 residues. Germline lookup yields CDR1 MDHEN and CDR2 SYDVKM. The CDR3 is CASSKGTGEPQPQHF. The CDR3 DNA reads TGTGCCAGCTCCAAAGGGACAGGGGAACCTCAGCCCCAGCATTTT.